The rows below give T cell receptor beta chains drawn from one sample of a study of shared clonotypes between healthy human individuals. Only in-frame clones appear in the TCRdb table, and some are missing; sequencing was by immunoSEQ multiplex PCR. The table shows 300,000 to 400,000 clones, with around two thirds occurring only once. Input material: memory CD4+ T cells sorted from blood. The source of these receptors is a man in his thirties or forties in good health. The CDR3 runs from the conserved cysteine through the conserved F or W. The D gene is left open where the match is weak. Only some rows state a clone size, as once, few, many or a class for expanded clones.

d_call: -; j_call: TRBJ2-5; v_call: TRBV29-1; clone_size: -; cdr3_nt: TGCAGCGTTGGGGGGGCGTCCCCCGGTCAAGAGACCCAGTACTTC; cdr3_aa: CSVGGASPGQETQYF
d_call: -; j_call: TRBJ2-7; v_call: TRBV6-1; clone_size: -; cdr3_nt: TGTGCCAGCAGTAATGGGATGACCTACGAGCAGTACTTC; cdr3_aa: CASSNGMTYEQYF
d_call: -; j_call: TRBJ2-6; v_call: TRBV5-6; clone_size: -; cdr3_nt: TGTGCCAGCAGCTGGCGGGACTCTGGGGCCAACGTCCTGACTTTC; cdr3_aa: CASSWRDSGANVLTF
d_call: TRBD2; j_call: TRBJ2-2; v_call: TRBV5-1; clone_size: -; cdr3_nt: TGCGCCAGCAGCTCCAGCGGGGTTAACACCGGGGAGCTGTTTTTT; cdr3_aa: CASSSSGVNTGELFF
d_call: -; j_call: TRBJ1-1; v_call: TRBV9; clone_size: -; cdr3_nt: TGTGCCAGCAGCGTAGCTGGGGCTGGCACTGAAGCTTTCTTT; cdr3_aa: CASSVAGAGTEAFF
d_call: -; j_call: TRBJ1-1; v_call: TRBV5-1; clone_size: -; cdr3_nt: TGCGCCAGCAGCATAATGACAGGTGGGAACACTGAAGCTTTCTTT; cdr3_aa: CASSIMTGGNTEAFF
d_call: -; j_call: TRBJ1-2; v_call: TRBV6-1; clone_size: -; cdr3_nt: TGTGCCAGCAGTGAAAAAGGGAGCCTCGATGGCTACACCTTC; cdr3_aa: CASSEKGSLDGYTF
d_call: TRBD2; j_call: TRBJ2-7; v_call: TRBV7-8; clone_size: -; cdr3_nt: TGTGCCAGCAGTTCCCGGGGGCCTAGCGGGAGGAGTTACGAGCAGTACTTC; cdr3_aa: CASSSRGPSGRSYEQYF
d_call: TRBD1; j_call: TRBJ1-4; v_call: TRBV27; clone_size: -; cdr3_nt: TGTGCCAGCAGTAAGACAGGGACTAATGAAAAACTGTTTTTT; cdr3_aa: CASSKTGTNEKLFF
d_call: -; j_call: TRBJ1-1; v_call: TRBV28; clone_size: -; cdr3_nt: TGTGCCAGCAGTTTAACAAACCCTCTGGAAGCTTTCTTT; cdr3_aa: CASSLTNPLEAFF
d_call: -; j_call: TRBJ2-7; v_call: TRBV7-2; clone_size: -; cdr3_nt: TGTGCCAGCAGCCACAGCGGATCCTCGGGGGAGCAGTACTTC; cdr3_aa: CASSHSGSSGEQYF
d_call: -; j_call: TRBJ2-1; v_call: TRBV5-4; clone_size: -; cdr3_nt: TGTGCCAGCAGCTTGGAAGCTAGTAGTGCAAATGAGCAGTTCTTC; cdr3_aa: CASSLEASSANEQFF
d_call: TRBD1; j_call: TRBJ2-7; v_call: TRBV28; clone_size: few; cdr3_nt: TGTGCCAGCCGCGGACAGGCCCGATACGAGCAGTACTTC; cdr3_aa: CASRGQARYEQYF
d_call: -; j_call: TRBJ2-2; v_call: TRBV7-2; clone_size: many; cdr3_nt: TGTGCCAGCAGCTTGATGGGGACCGGGGAGCTGTTTTTT; cdr3_aa: CASSLMGTGELFF
d_call: -; j_call: TRBJ1-4; v_call: TRBV5-1; clone_size: -; cdr3_nt: TGCGCCAGCAGCTTGGCGGGGGGTAGGAATGAAAAACTGTTTTTT; cdr3_aa: CASSLAGGRNEKLFF
d_call: -; j_call: TRBJ2-1; v_call: TRBV6-8; clone_size: -; cdr3_nt: TGTGCCAGCCCATCCCTAGTTGGCCCTGCTAAAAACAATGAGCAGTTCTTC; cdr3_aa: CASPSLVGPAKNNEQFF
d_call: TRBD1; j_call: TRBJ2-1; v_call: TRBV5-1; clone_size: -; cdr3_nt: TGCGCCAGCAGCCCGACGGACAGGGGGCATTTTATTCAGTTCTTC; cdr3_aa: CASSPTDRGHFIQFF
d_call: -; j_call: TRBJ2-6; v_call: TRBV4-1; clone_size: -; cdr3_nt: TGCGCCAGCAGCCAAGGGGGTCAGGGTTATTTTGGGGCCAACGTCCTGACTTTC; cdr3_aa: CASSQGGQGYFGANVLTF
d_call: -; j_call: TRBJ2-7; v_call: TRBV7-2; clone_size: -; cdr3_nt: TGTGCCAGCGGGACACCATCATCCTACGAGCAGTACTTC; cdr3_aa: CASGTPSSYEQYF
d_call: TRBD1; j_call: TRBJ2-5; v_call: TRBV19; clone_size: -; cdr3_nt: TGTGCCAGTAGTATGGGACAGGGGGGAGAGACCCAGTACTTC; cdr3_aa: CASSMGQGGETQYF
d_call: -; j_call: TRBJ1-1; v_call: TRBV6-6; clone_size: -; cdr3_nt: TGTGCCAGCAGCCACGTCGGACCTGAAGCTTTCTTT; cdr3_aa: CASSHVGPEAFF
d_call: -; j_call: TRBJ1-4; v_call: TRBV27; clone_size: few; cdr3_nt: TGTGCCAGCAGTTTGAGAGGGGCAGAAAAACTGTTTTTT; cdr3_aa: CASSLRGAEKLFF
d_call: -; j_call: TRBJ2-7; v_call: TRBV10-3; clone_size: many; cdr3_nt: TGTGCCAAAAGAATACGGGACACAACCTACGAGCAGTACTTC; cdr3_aa: CAKRIRDTTYEQYF
d_call: TRBD2; j_call: TRBJ2-7; v_call: TRBV2; clone_size: -; cdr3_nt: TGTGCCAGCAAAAGGGGGGGCGGACTAGCTACCTACGAGCAGTACTTC; cdr3_aa: CASKRGGGLATYEQYF
d_call: -; j_call: TRBJ2-1; v_call: TRBV5-4; clone_size: -; cdr3_nt: TGTGCCAGCAGCCGTCAACTAGAAGAGCAGTTCTTC; cdr3_aa: CASSRQLEEQFF
d_call: TRBD2; j_call: TRBJ2-7; v_call: TRBV18; clone_size: -; cdr3_nt: TGTGCCAGCTCATCTCTAGCGGGAGTCTACGAGCAGTACTTC; cdr3_aa: CASSSLAGVYEQYF
d_call: TRBD1; j_call: TRBJ1-1; v_call: TRBV11-3; clone_size: -; cdr3_nt: TGTGCCAGCAGCTTGGACAGGGGGAACACTGAAGCTTTCTTT; cdr3_aa: CASSLDRGNTEAFF